This paragraph reports one T cell receptor beta chain. Its antigen is unknown. Germline CDR1 SGHTA, CDR2 FQGTGA. This CDR3 is built from 13 residues. V dropped 5 bases and J dropped 0 bases, with 7 bases sitting between them. The sample belongs to a study of OX40 agonist ivuxolimab in advanced cancers. Overall study context: Those enrolled were approximately 87% male, with a mean age of around 60 years and ages from about 20 to 90. Study-level findings and limits: Partly responding patients at 0.1-3.0 mg/kg showed some of the smallest clonal expansion. Among T cells, CD8+ cells averaged more expanded clones than CD4+ cells.

TCRdb's table, derived via immunoSEQ multiplex PCR, lists solely in-frame clones and lacks some. Here the sample spans tens of thousands of clones, roughly 87% being singletons. The receptor's source is an adult with an advanced solid tumor such as melanoma, head and neck, liver or kidney cancer. This sequence joins TRBV7-3 and TRBJ2-5; D unresolved. This material consisted of CD4+ or CD8+ T cells sorted from blood, taken in a trial of the OX40 agonist ivuxolimab. The CDR3 nucleotides are TGTGCCAGCAGCGGGTCGTACCAAGAGACCCAGTACTTC. This gives the protein CASSGSYQETQYF.